What follows are 31 T cell receptor beta chains derived from one specimen sequenced in a study of CD8+CD57+ T cells in acquired aplastic anemia. Genomic DNA was employed as the template in profiling TCR beta VDJ and CDR3. TCRdb reanalysed the reads using MiXCR and keeps one entry per CDR3 protein. The profile shows tens of thousands of distinct CDR3 sequences, roughly three quarters of them singletons. Sample: sorted CD4+, CD8+, or CD8+CD57+ T cells (not recorded which) from PBMCs. The receptors were gathered from a human donor in good health, serving as a control.

This clonotype turned up a few times. The chain uses TRBV15 and TRBJ2-7, with D perhaps TRBD1 (5 bases). V was shortened by 1 base and J by 2 bases, with 9 bases between the two germline ends. Germline values: CDR1 LNHNV, CDR2 YYDKDF (reference sequence). This CDR3 comprises 14 residues. CDR3 loop: CATSRVAGPYEQYF. The DNA of the CDR3 is TGTGCCACCAGCAGAGTGGCAGGGCCCTACGAGCAGTACTTC.

This clonotype appeared a single time. This chain uses TRBV19 with TRBJ2-5; maybe TRBD1 (5 bases). The CDR3 covers 17 residues. CDR1 and CDR2 from the germline V gene are LNHDA and SQIVND (reference sequence). The V end was cut by 4 bases, the J end by 0 bases, with 18 bases between. The CDR3 spells CASSTLSSAGYQETQYF. The CDR3 region has the DNA TGTGCCAGTAGTACCCTCTCGTCGGCAGGGTACCAAGAGACCCAGTACTTC.

This chain uses TRBV29-1 with TRBJ1-1, with 7 nucleotides matching TRBD1. Germline values: CDR1 SQVTM, CDR2 ANQGSEA. This CDR3 spans 13 amino acids. J gave up 5 bases and V 4 bases, and 7 bases lay outside the gene matches. For the CDR3, the DNA is TGCAGCGTTGTGATGGGACAGCGGACTGAAGCTTTCTTT. It translates to CSVVMGQRTEAFF. Together with reference TRBV29-1 and TRBJ1-1, the CDR3 gives the full variable domain: SAVISQKPSRDICQRGTSLTIQCQVDSQVTMMFWYRQQPGQSLTLIATANQGSEATYESGFVIDKFPISRPNLTFSTLTVSNMSPEDSSIYLCSVVMGQRTEAFFGQGTRLTVV.

The chain recombines TRBV29-1 with TRBJ2-1; unclear D gene. Deletions cut 4 bases from V and 5 bases from J, with 18 bases between. The CDR3 consists of 15 residues. The V gene's germline CDR1 is SQVTM and CDR2 ANQGSEA. CDR3 in DNA: TGCAGCGTTGGCCGATCTAATAGAGATAACAATGAGCAGTTCTTC. Encoded protein: CSVGRSNRDNNEQFF.

This clonotype was detected once. The rearrangement links TRBV5-1 to TRBJ1-1; maybe TRBD1 (6 bases). The germline CDR1 and CDR2 sequences are SGHRS and YFSETQ. CDR3 length: 14 amino acids. Trimming removed 0 bases at V and 1 base at J, with 7 bases between. The chain's CDR3 is CASSLGQANTEAFF. In DNA, the CDR3 is TGCGCCAGCAGCTTGGGACAGGCGAACACTGAAGCTTTCTTT.

About this clonotype itself: Because it lacks the conserved phenylalanine or tryptophan at the end, this CDR3 is likely a read error. The DNA is omitted, as the CDR3 cannot be located on it reliably, and the CDR3 follows TCRdb's listing. The chain has TRBV4-2 and TRBJ2-7; TRBD2 is taken as the D call from the table, unchecked against the DNA. Germline CDR1 is LGHNA and CDR2 is YNFKEQ. The CDR3 extends over 9 residues, inclusive of both ends. The CDR3 sequence: CASSQGLAG.

This clonotype was picked up a small number of times. The V gene is TRBV19, the J gene TRBJ2-7, with 8 nucleotides matching TRBD1. CDR3 length: 14 amino acids. J lost 0 bases, V lost 5 bases, and 3 bases had no gene match. Germline CDR1 LNHDA, CDR2 SQIVND (reference sequence). CDR3: CASSVGQGSYEQYF. The CDR3 nucleotides are TGTGCCAGTAGTGTCGGACAGGGCTCCTACGAGCAGTACTTC.

This clonotype was observed a few times. This sequence joins TRBV24-1 and TRBJ1-2; the D gene is possibly TRBD1 (5 bases). The CDR3 sequence is 14 residues long. Trimming took off 12 bases at V and 3 bases at J, with 19 bases between the two ends. Germline CDR1 KGHDR, CDR2 SFDVKD. CDR3 in amino acids: CAGPRAGLDYGYTF. Here the CDR3 DNA reads TGTGCCGGGCCTAGGGCGGGGCTTGACTATGGCTACACCTTC.

This clonotype was seen repeatedly, ten times or more. The CDR3 sequence is CASSTFRGDTQYF. In nucleotides, the CDR3 is TGTGCCAGCAGTACCTTTAGGGGAGATACGCAGTATTTT. This chain links TRBV12-3 or TRBV12-4 with TRBJ2-3; possible D gene TRBD1, 5 bases. The CDR3 extends over 13 amino acids. Trimming left V 5 bases short and J 5 bases short, with 11 bases between.

The chain joins TRBV19 to TRBJ2-1; 7 nucleotides agree with TRBD2. V was pared by 4 bases and J by 8 bases, with 11 bases of the junction left unmatched. Germline V gene sequence: CDR1 LNHDA, CDR2 SQIVND (reference sequence). The CDR3 contains 15 residues. CDR3 nucleotides: TGTGCCAGTAGTAAAGGGTCGGCGGGAGACCATGAGCAGTTCTTC. This gives the protein CASSKGSAGDHEQFF.

J is TRBJ1-1 and V is TRBV2, with a tentative D call TRBD1 (5 bases). The CDR3 is made up of 15 amino acids. V dropped 5 bases and J dropped 4 bases, with 17 bases sitting between them. Germline CDR1 SNHLY, CDR2 FYNNEI. The CDR3 DNA reads TGTGCCAGCAGTCGACCCCGACAGTTCGGCACTGAAGCTTTCTTT. This gives the protein CASSRPRQFGTEAFF.

The chain joins TRBV9 to TRBJ1-1; D not resolved. Looked up from germline, CDR1 is SGDLS and CDR2 is YYNGEE. The V and J ends lost 2 bases and 1 base respectively, with 9 bases between them. This CDR3 comprises 14 residues. CDR3: CASSVAGSNTEAFF. CDR3 coding DNA: TGTGCCAGCAGCGTCGCTGGTTCGAACACTGAAGCTTTCTTT.

This chain joins TRBV20-1 and TRBJ1-2, with 7 bases fitting TRBD1. V shed 5 bases and J 8 bases; nucleotides not matched to a gene: 5. The CDR3 has 11 amino acids. Germline CDR1 reads DFQATT; CDR2 reads SNEGSKA (reference sequence). CDR3 sequence: CSAPTGNGYTF. CDR3 nucleotide sequence: TGCAGTGCTCCGACAGGGAACGGCTACACCTTC.

The chain employs TRBV11-2 and TRBJ1-2; D possibly corresponds to TRBD1 (5 bases). The CDR3 has 16 residues. Per germline, CDR1 SGHAT and CDR2 FQNNGV. V was pared by 5 bases and J by 6 bases, with 22 bases between. The CDR3, as DNA: TGTGCCAGCAGCGTCCTTGCCCAGGGCGGATTGGATGGCTACACCTTC. Translation gives CASSVLAQGGLDGYTF. The entire variable domain, with the rest obtained from reference TRBV11-2 and TRBJ1-2, is as follows: EAGVAQSPRYKIIEKRQSVAFWCNPISGHATLYWYQQILGQGPKLLIQFQNNGVVDDSQLPKDRFSAERLKGVDSTLKIQPAKLEDSAVYLCASSVLAQGGLDGYTFGSGTRLTVV.

V usage is TRBV24-1 and J usage is TRBJ1-5; D unresolved. V was shortened by 4 bases and J by 7 bases, with 16 bases between the two germline ends. CDR1 KGHDR and CDR2 SFDVKD come from the germline V gene. CDR3 length: 15 amino acids. The CDR3 region is CATSDPGRGSQPQHF. Written as DNA, the CDR3 is TGTGCCACCAGTGACCCGGGCCGTGGCTCCCAGCCCCAGCATTTT.

The genes are TRBV25-1 and TRBJ2-7; TRBD1 might be the D (5 bases). Germline V CDR1 and CDR2: MGHDK, SYGVNS. Trimming left V 3 bases short and J 2 bases short, with 11 bases between. CDR3 length: 14 residues. The CDR3, as DNA: TGTGCCAGCAGTGACTATACAGGTACCTACGAGCAGTACTTC. Residues: CASSDYTGTYEQYF.

A few counts support this clonotype. The genes are TRBV9 and TRBJ1-6, with 10 bases matching TRBD1. V trimming: 0 bases; J trimming: 9 bases; junction bases outside the gene matches: 0. CDR3 size: 14 residues. The V gene's germline CDR1 is SGDLS and CDR2 YYNGEE. The DNA for the CDR3 is TGTGCCAGCAGCGTAGGACAGGGGGCTTCACCCCTCCACTTT. It codes for CASSVGQGASPLHF.

The sample holds a few counts of this clonotype. This chain joins TRBV20-1 and TRBJ2-7, with TRBD2 matching 7 bases. Germline V gene lookup returns CDR1 DFQATT and CDR2 SNEGSKA (reference sequence). This CDR3 has 12 residues. V lost 5 bases to trimming and J lost 0 bases; unmatched junction nucleotides: 1. CDR3 sequence (DNA): TGCAGTGCTCGCGGGAGCTCCTACGAGCAGTACTTC. It codes for CSARGSSYEQYF.

The rearrangement links TRBV20-1 to TRBJ2-4; tentatively, D is TRBD2 (6 bases). Trimming removed 5 bases from V and 8 bases from J, with 10 bases in between. The CDR3 length is 11 residues. Germline CDR1 is DFQATT and CDR2 is SNEGSKA (reference sequence). The CDR3 region is CSAAEGDIQYF. As DNA, the CDR3 is TGCAGTGCTGCGGAGGGTGACATTCAGTACTTC.

This clonotype was seen a handful of times. The CDR3 loop is CATRGTGTNSPLHF. The CDR3 coding sequence is TGTGCCACCAGGGGGACAGGGACCAATTCACCCCTCCACTTT. The chain is built from TRBV2 and TRBJ1-6, with 9 positions matching TRBD1. V dropped 10 bases and J dropped 7; count of bases not matched to a gene: 8. CDR1 is SNHLY, CDR2 FYNNEI, per germline. CDR3 length equals 14 residues.

The V call is TRBV7-6, the J call TRBJ1-4; D remains ambiguous. V lost 1 base, J lost 3 bases, and 6 bases lay in between. Germline V lookup: CDR1 SGHVS, CDR2 FNYEAQ. The CDR3 has 14 residues. CDR3 protein: CASSLEYANEKLFF. The CDR3 coding sequence is TGTGCCAGCAGCTTAGAGTACGCTAATGAAAAACTGTTTTTT.

On this clonotype itself: A read error may produce the germline difference seen at one junction end. V usage is TRBV7-7 and J usage is TRBJ2-3; D possibly corresponds to TRBD2 (6 bases). The germline V gene encodes CDR1 SSHAT and CDR2 FNYEAQ (reference sequence). The CDR3 loop spans 12 amino acids. The CDR3 spells CASSFEGGTQYF. CDR3 sequence (DNA): TGTGCTAGCAGCTTCGAGGGAGGTACGCAGTATTTT.

The chain recombines TRBV29-1 with TRBJ1-2, with 8 bases lining up with TRBD1. There are 11 residues in the CDR3. With V trimmed by 7 bases and J by 8 bases, 6 bases remained unmatched. CDR1 SQVTM and CDR2 ANQGSEA come from the germline V gene. CDR3 region: CSAGQGEGYTF. For the CDR3, the DNA is TGCAGCGCAGGACAGGGAGAAGGCTACACCTTC. Full variable domain (rest looked up from reference TRBV29-1 and TRBJ1-2): SAVISQKPSRDICQRGTSLTIQCQVDSQVTMMFWYRQQPGQSLTLIATANQGSEATYESGFVIDKFPISRPNLTFSTLTVSNMSPEDSSIYLCSAGQGEGYTFGSGTRLTVV.

The chain recombines TRBV11-1 with TRBJ1-5; a possible D gene is TRBD1 (6 bases). This CDR3 contains 16 residues. CDR1 and CDR2 from the germline V gene are SGHAT and FQDESV (reference sequence). V was cut by 1 base and J by 1 base, with 11 bases left in between. CDR3 sequence reads: CASSLEGGESNQPQHF. The CDR3 DNA sequence: TGTGCCAGCAGCTTAGAGGGGGGCGAGAGCAATCAGCCCCAGCATTTT.

This clonotype came up once. The chain is built from TRBV20-1 and TRBJ2-7; no clear D. The closer fit of TRBJ2-1 to the DNA end suggests the J call may be wrong. The CDR3 runs 11 residues. In germline, CDR1 is DFQATT, CDR2 SNEGSKA (reference sequence). The CDR3 region is CSAGPYNEQFF. Written as DNA, the CDR3 is TGCAGTGCTGGACCGTACAATGAGCAGTTCTTC.

Ten or more counts support this clonotype. The V and J genes are TRBV5-6 and TRBJ2-1; the D call may be TRBD1 or TRBD2 (6 bases each). Germline V gene sequence: CDR1 SGHDT, CDR2 YYEEEE. V was cut by 0 bases and J by 6 bases, with 13 bases left in between. This CDR3 spans 15 amino acids. The CDR3: CASSLERGAANEQFF. The CDR3 nucleotides read TGTGCCAGCAGCTTGGAGAGGGGGGCTGCCAATGAGCAGTTCTTC.

V is TRBV29-1 and J is TRBJ2-3, with 8 nucleotides matching TRBD1. The ends lost 6 bases at V and 5 bases at J; junction bases unmatched: 4. Germline CDR1 SQVTM, CDR2 ANQGSEA. This CDR3 spans 12 amino acids. The CDR3 DNA reads TGCAGCGTGGACAGGGTGAAAGATACGCAGTATTTT. It specifies CSVDRVKDTQYF.

J is TRBJ2-5 and V is TRBV25-1; 8 bases agree with TRBD2. CDR3 size: 17 residues. Germline V gene sequence: CDR1 MGHDK, CDR2 SYGVNS. With 9 bases clipped from V and 5 bases from J, the junction kept 20 bases outside the gene matches. In nucleotides, the CDR3 is TGTGCCAGTAGTCTCGGGGGGCCGGGGGGGTACGAGGAGACCCAGTACTTC. Amino acid sequence: CASSLGGPGGYEETQYF.

V gene TRBV10-3 combines with J gene TRBJ1-6, with 7 bases lining up with TRBD1. V lost 3 bases to trimming and J lost 6 bases; unmatched junction nucleotides: 2. The CDR3 loop spans 14 amino acids. The germline V gene encodes CDR1 ENHRY and CDR2 SYGVKD. The CDR3 DNA follows: TGTGCCATCAGTGAAAGGGACAGTAATTCACCCCTCCACTTT. As protein: CAISERDSNSPLHF.

The chain joins TRBV6-1 to TRBJ1-6, with D perhaps TRBD1 (6 bases). Germline CDR1 reads MNHNS; CDR2 reads SASEGT. The CDR3 is made up of 14 amino acids. V lost 6 bases and J lost 10, with 16 bases in between. CDR3 residues: CASSLTNRDSPLHF. The CDR3 DNA follows: TGTGCCAGCAGCCTAACAAACAGGGACTCACCCCTCCACTTT.

This chain links TRBV10-3 with TRBJ2-2; 8 bases line up with TRBD1. Unmatched junction bases numbered 7, after V lost 10 bases and J lost 3 bases. Looked up from germline, CDR1 is ENHRY and CDR2 is SYGVKD. The CDR3 totals 14 residues. In DNA, the CDR3 is TGTGCCACTTGGACAGGGCGGCACACCGGGGAGCTGTTTTTT. Its translation is CATWTGRHTGELFF.